What follows describes a single T cell receptor beta chain. These data originate in a study of post-analysis software for immune sequencing data. TCR beta libraries were prepared from cDNA with unique molecular identifiers. TCRdb processed the PCR reads anew with MiXCR; each CDR3 protein has one entry. The repertoire holds 600,000 to 700,000 distinct CDR3 sequences, 59% seen once, with around 11% in the top ten. The clonotype originates from a girl aged 2 to 10 with multiple sclerosis. The sample was blood.

The CDR3 is CASSLGTGPQVDTQYF. As DNA, the CDR3 is TGTGCCAGCAGCCTGGGGACCGGGCCCCAGGTCGATACGCAGTATTTT. The chain employs TRBV7-2 and TRBJ2-3, with D perhaps matching TRBD1 or TRBD2 (5 bases each). Germline V gene data show CDR1 as SGHTA and CDR2 as FQGNSA. With 5 bases removed from V and 6 bases from J, the gap between germline ends came to 21 bases. CDR3 size: 16 residues.